Each of the 23 T cell receptor beta chains below was sequenced from the same sample in a study of tumor-infiltrating lymphocytes in localized non-small cell lung cancer. TCRdb keeps only in-frame clones here, not all; method: immunoSEQ multiplex PCR. The table lists 6,400 or so clones, about 70% of them singletons. Source material: uninvolved lung tissue not adjacent to the tumor. The source of these receptors is a human donor with non-small cell lung cancer.

This clone was seen only a few times. This rearrangement joins TRBV5-1 to TRBJ2-7; 7 nucleotides align to TRBD1. CDR1 and CDR2 (germline): SGHRS, YFSETQ. The CDR3 loop spans 14 amino acids. Losses at the gene ends were 4 bases for V and 2 bases for J; bases not matched to a gene: 6. CDR3 nucleotides: TGCGCCAGCAGCCCCGGGACAGCCACCTACGAGCAGTACTTC. Its protein product is CASSPGTATYEQYF.

V is TRBV28 and J is TRBJ1-1; TRBD1 agrees at 7 bases. The V segment lost 5 bases and the J segment 10 bases; nucleotides outside the gene matches: 10. Germline V gene sequence: CDR1 MDHEN, CDR2 SYDVKM. This CDR3 spans 13 amino acids. The CDR3 is CASSLGQIRLAFF. The CDR3 DNA is TGTGCCAGCAGTCTGGGACAGATTCGGTTAGCTTTCTTT.

The chain's CDR3 is CASSYERQGTIGYTF. The CDR3 DNA sequence: TGTGCCAGCAGTTACGAGAGACAGGGGACAATTGGCTACACCTTC. J is TRBJ1-2 and V is TRBV6-5; 8 nucleotides align to TRBD1. The CDR3 length is 15 residues. Germline CDR1 MNHEY, CDR2 SVGAGI. V lost 2 bases, J lost 7 bases, and 9 bases stayed unmatched.

The gene calls are TRBV14 and TRBJ1-2, with D hard to call. The germline V gene encodes CDR1 SGHDN and CDR2 FVKESK. The CDR3 runs 12 residues. Trimming shortened V by 0 bases and J by 4 bases, and 3 bases separated the two germline ends. DNA of the CDR3: TGTGCCAGCAGCCAAGAAGGCTATGGCTACACCTTC. Amino acids: CASSQEGYGYTF.

This sequence joins TRBV6-5 and TRBJ1-2, with a tentative D call TRBD1 (5 bases). The CDR3 spans 12 residues. Trimming cost V 11 bases and J 4 bases, with 14 bases left between them. CDR1 and CDR2 (germline): MNHEY, SVGAGI. CDR3 region: CAARGGPYGYTF. DNA for the CDR3: TGTGCCGCCCGGGGGGGACCCTATGGCTACACCTTC.

The chain joins TRBV5-5 to TRBJ2-1; D might be TRBD2 (6 bases). This CDR3 region has 15 residues. Germline assignment: CDR1 SGHKS and CDR2 YYEKEE (reference sequence). Trimming stripped 7 bases from V and 0 bases from J, with 14 bases between. The CDR3 coding sequence is TGTGCCAGCGGCCTTAGCGGTAGCTCCTACAATGAGCAGTTCTTC. Translated: CASGLSGSSYNEQFF.

The chain joins TRBV30 to TRBJ2-1; 7 bases are shared with TRBD2. V trimming: 0 bases; J trimming: 10 bases; junction bases outside the gene matches: 9. This CDR3 spans 14 amino acids. Germline V CDR1 and CDR2: GTSNPN, SVGIG (reference sequence). In DNA, the CDR3 is TGTGCCTGGAGTGTACAAAGCGGGATCGGAGAGCAGTTCTTC. Protein sequence: CAWSVQSGIGEQFF.

The chain couples TRBV30 to TRBJ2-3, with no clear D. Germline CDR1 is GTSNPN and CDR2 is SVGIG (reference sequence). Trimming left V 0 bases short and J 0 bases short, with 7 bases between. The CDR3 has 14 residues. CDR3 sequence: CAWSVAVSTDTQYF. The CDR3 DNA reads as TGTGCCTGGAGTGTGGCGGTTAGCACAGATACGCAGTATTTT.

The rearrangement joins TRBV29-1 to TRBJ2-7; D is tentatively TRBD1 or TRBD2 (5 bases each). V lost 6 bases and J 6 bases, leaving 15 bases between the germline ends. This CDR3 region has 12 residues. Germline CDR1 is SQVTM and CDR2 is ANQGSEA. Here the CDR3 reads CSVVRRGGEQYF. For the CDR3, the DNA is TGCAGCGTGGTTCGACGGGGCGGCGAGCAGTACTTC.

The chain recombines TRBV7-2 with TRBJ2-2; D not certain. The length of the CDR3 is 14 residues. From germline, CDR1 is SGHTA and CDR2 FQGNSA. V was shortened by 1 base and J by 6 bases, with 9 bases between the two germline ends. This chain's CDR3 is CASSLESAPGELFF. The DNA for the CDR3 is TGTGCCAGCAGCTTAGAGTCGGCTCCCGGGGAGCTGTTTTTT.

V and J are TRBV7-2 and TRBJ1-5; D is possibly TRBD1 (5 bases). This CDR3 region has 14 residues. The ends were cut back, 1 base at V and 5 bases at J, with 9 bases in the middle. Germline values: CDR1 SGHTA, CDR2 FQGNSA. The CDR3 DNA reads as TGTGCCAGCAGCTTAGATGCAGGGTATCAGCCCCAGCATTTT. Residues: CASSLDAGYQPQHF.

The rearrangement uses TRBV4-2 and TRBJ2-1, with 14 nucleotides matching TRBD2. Unmatched junction bases numbered 1, after V lost 0 bases and J lost 3 bases. The CDR3 totals 17 residues. Germline V lookup: CDR1 LGHNA, CDR2 YNFKEQ. CDR3 sequence (DNA): TGTGCCAGCAGCCAAGATGGGACTAGCGGGAGCTACAATGAGCAGTTCTTC. Protein product: CASSQDGTSGSYNEQFF.

The gene calls are TRBV6-5 and TRBJ2-1; 7 bases agree with TRBD2. The CDR3 loop spans 15 amino acids. The V gene end was trimmed by 2 bases and the J gene end by 5 bases; junction bases not matched to a gene: 6. CDR1 is MNHEY and CDR2 is SVGAGI in the germline V gene. The CDR3 sequence: CASSYGGRGHNEQFF. CDR3 DNA sequence: TGTGCCAGCAGTTACGGTGGGAGGGGCCACAATGAGCAGTTCTTC.

This clone came up once. The chain joins TRBV7-9 to TRBJ2-7, with D maybe TRBD1 (6 bases). V lost 4 bases and J 2 bases, leaving 9 bases between the germline ends. CDR3 length equals 13 residues. The germline CDR1 and CDR2 sequences are SEHNR and FQNEAQ (reference sequence). The CDR3, as DNA: TGTGCCAGCAGCTCCAACAGGGCCTACGAGCAGTACTTC. Amino acids: CASSSNRAYEQYF.

By share, this clone ranks as medium-sized (0.01 to 0.1%). The V and J genes are TRBV6-5 and TRBJ2-3; the D is unclear. The CDR3 length is 14 residues. The germline CDR1 and CDR2 sequences are MNHEY and SVGAGI. V was shortened by 0 bases and J by 4 bases, with 8 bases between the two germline ends. The CDR3 coding sequence is TGTGCCAGCAGTTACTCCAAGAATTCAGATACGCAGTATTTT. This sequence encodes CASSYSKNSDTQYF.

The J gene is TRBJ2-1, the V gene TRBV4-3; D not certain. Germline loops: CDR1 LGHNA, CDR2 YSLEER. This CDR3 has 13 residues. V gave up 5 bases and J gave up 5 bases, with 10 bases separating them. The CDR3 loop reads CASSANWDNEQFF. The CDR3, as DNA: TGCGCCAGCAGCGCTAACTGGGACAATGAGCAGTTCTTC.

This chain connects TRBV6-1 to TRBJ1-5; D is ambiguous. The CDR3 has 13 residues. CDR1 MNHNS and CDR2 SASEGT come from the germline V gene. V was pared by 7 bases and J by 3 bases, with 10 bases between. Here the CDR3 reads CASTEVNNQPQHF. CDR3 in DNA: TGTGCCAGCACAGAAGTCAACAATCAGCCCCAGCATTTT.

The V gene is TRBV27, the J gene TRBJ2-1, with 14 bases fitting TRBD2. CDR3 size: 14 residues. Germline-derived CDR1 and CDR2 are MNHEY and SMNVEV (reference sequence). The V gene end was trimmed by 5 bases and the J gene end by 11 bases; junction bases not matched to a gene: 5. This CDR3 reads CASSRLAGGPQQFF. CDR3 sequence (DNA): TGTGCCAGCAGTAGACTAGCGGGAGGGCCCCAGCAGTTCTTC.

Concerning this clone itself: Other DNA sequences of this sample code for an identical CDR3. The chain carries TRBV2 and TRBJ1-1; D not resolved. The CDR3 sequence is 13 residues long. The V and J ends lost 3 bases and 1 base respectively, with 6 bases between them. Germline-derived CDR1 and CDR2 are SNHLY and FYNNEI. The CDR3 region has the DNA TGTGCCAGCAGTGAGGAGGAGAACACTGAAGCTTTCTTT. Encoded protein: CASSEEENTEAFF.

The chain carries TRBV29-1 and TRBJ1-1; D is perhaps TRBD1 (6 bases). CDR1 and CDR2 from the germline V gene are SQVTM and ANQGSEA. The CDR3 spans 14 residues. V was pared by 0 bases and J by 7 bases, with 15 bases between. The CDR3 protein is CSVEDANQGGEAFF. CDR3 DNA sequence: TGCAGCGTTGAAGACGCGAACCAAGGGGGTGAAGCTTTCTTT. Together with reference TRBV29-1 and TRBJ1-1, the CDR3 gives the full variable domain: SAVISQKPSRDICQRGTSLTIQCQVDSQVTMMFWYRQQPGQSLTLIATANQGSEATYESGFVIDKFPISRPNLTFSTLTVSNMSPEDSSIYLCSVEDANQGGEAFFGQGTRLTVV.

The genes are TRBV7-8 and TRBJ2-7; the match to TRBD2 covers 8 bases. Germline loops: CDR1 SGHVS, CDR2 FQNEAQ. CDR3 length equals 14 residues. V lost 3 bases to trimming and J lost 7 bases; unmatched junction nucleotides: 8. The DNA of the CDR3 is TGTGCCAGCAGCTTGAACGGGAGGGCCTTAGAGCAGTACTTC. It translates to CASSLNGRALEQYF.

This clone was recorded a few times. J is TRBJ1-5 and V is TRBV11-3; D gene ambiguous. V was pared by 3 bases and J by 4 bases, with 10 bases between. Per the germline V gene, CDR1 is SGHNT and CDR2 is YENEEA. CDR3 length: 14 amino acids. This CDR3 reads CASSFTPWNQPQHF. For the CDR3, the DNA is TGTGCCAGCAGCTTTACGCCATGGAATCAGCCCCAGCATTTT.

The chain has TRBV6-1 and TRBJ2-1, with 10 nucleotides matching TRBD2. V dropped 7 bases and J dropped 8; count of bases not matched to a gene: 11. The CDR3 is 15 amino acids. The germline CDR1 and CDR2 sequences are MNHNS and SASEGT. The CDR3 spells CASIKAGGPLDEQFF. The CDR3 bases are TGTGCCAGCATTAAAGCGGGAGGGCCTTTAGATGAGCAGTTCTTC.